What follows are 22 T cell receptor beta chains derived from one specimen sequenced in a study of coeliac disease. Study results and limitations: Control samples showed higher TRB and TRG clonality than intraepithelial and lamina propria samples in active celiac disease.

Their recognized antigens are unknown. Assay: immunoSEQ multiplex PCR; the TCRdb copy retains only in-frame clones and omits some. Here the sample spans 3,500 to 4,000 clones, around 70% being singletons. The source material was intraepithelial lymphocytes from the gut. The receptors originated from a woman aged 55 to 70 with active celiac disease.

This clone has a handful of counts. The CDR3 coding sequence is TGTGCCAGCAGCCCAGAGGGGGACAGCCGCTACGAGCAGTACTTC. This encodes CASSPEGDSRYEQYF. The chain recombines TRBV7-9 with TRBJ2-7; 7 bases match TRBD1. Germline loops: CDR1 SEHNR, CDR2 FQNEAQ (reference sequence). This CDR3 comprises 15 residues. V lost 5 bases and J lost 3; bases outside the gene matches: 10.

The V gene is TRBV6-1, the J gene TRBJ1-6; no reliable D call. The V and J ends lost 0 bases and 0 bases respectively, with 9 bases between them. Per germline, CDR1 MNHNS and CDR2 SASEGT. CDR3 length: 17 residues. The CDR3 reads CASSEAAASSYNSPLHF. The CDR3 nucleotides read TGTGCCAGCAGTGAAGCGGCGGCGAGCTCCTATAATTCACCCCTCCACTTT.

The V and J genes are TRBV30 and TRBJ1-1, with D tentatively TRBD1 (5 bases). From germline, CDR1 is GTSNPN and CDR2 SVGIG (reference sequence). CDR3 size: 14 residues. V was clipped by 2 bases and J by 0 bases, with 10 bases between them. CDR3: CAWSLDRLNTEAFF. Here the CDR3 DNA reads TGTGCCTGGAGTCTCGACAGATTGAACACTGAAGCTTTCTTT.

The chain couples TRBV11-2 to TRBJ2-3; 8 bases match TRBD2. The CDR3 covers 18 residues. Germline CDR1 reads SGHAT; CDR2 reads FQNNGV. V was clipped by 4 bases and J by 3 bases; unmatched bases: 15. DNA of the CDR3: TGTGCCAGCAGCTCAACCCCTCAGCGGGAGTATCCAACAGATACGCAGTATTTT. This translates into CASSSTPQREYPTDTQYF.

The CDR3 loop is CASSLDRFSGYTF. The DNA for the CDR3 is TGTGCCAGCAGCTTAGACAGGTTCTCTGGCTACACCTTC. This chain joins TRBV7-2 and TRBJ1-2, with D maybe TRBD1 (5 bases). Germline CDR1 and CDR2: SGHTA and FQGNSA. V gave up 1 base and J gave up 7 bases, with 10 bases separating them. There are 13 residues in the CDR3.

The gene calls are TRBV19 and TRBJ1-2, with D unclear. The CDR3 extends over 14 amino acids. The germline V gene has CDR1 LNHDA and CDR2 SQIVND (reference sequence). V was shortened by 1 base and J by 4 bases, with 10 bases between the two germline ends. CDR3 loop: CASSIGSRSYGYTF. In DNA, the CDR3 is TGTGCCAGTAGTATAGGCAGCAGGTCCTATGGCTACACCTTC.

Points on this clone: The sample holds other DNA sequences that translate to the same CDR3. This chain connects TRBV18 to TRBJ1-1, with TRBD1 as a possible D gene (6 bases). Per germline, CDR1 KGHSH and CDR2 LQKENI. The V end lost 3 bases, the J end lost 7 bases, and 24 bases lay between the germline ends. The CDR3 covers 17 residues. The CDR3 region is CASSPPSGALTENEAFF. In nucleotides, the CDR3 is TGTGCCAGCTCACCGCCGTCAGGGGCCCTAACGGAGAATGAAGCTTTCTTT.

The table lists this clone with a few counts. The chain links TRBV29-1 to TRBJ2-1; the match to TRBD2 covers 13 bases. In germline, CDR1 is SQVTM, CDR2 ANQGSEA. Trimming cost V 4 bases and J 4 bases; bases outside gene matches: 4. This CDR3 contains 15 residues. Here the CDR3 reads CSVGTSGSSYNEQFF. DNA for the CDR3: TGCAGCGTTGGGACTAGCGGGAGTTCTTACAATGAGCAGTTCTTC.

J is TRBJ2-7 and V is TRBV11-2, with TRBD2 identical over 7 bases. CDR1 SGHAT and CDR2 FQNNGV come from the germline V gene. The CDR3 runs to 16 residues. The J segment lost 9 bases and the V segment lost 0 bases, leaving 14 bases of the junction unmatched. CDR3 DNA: TGTGCCAGCAGCTTAGATTCACTAGCGACCCAAAAAAGGCAGTACTTC. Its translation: CASSLDSLATQKRQYF.

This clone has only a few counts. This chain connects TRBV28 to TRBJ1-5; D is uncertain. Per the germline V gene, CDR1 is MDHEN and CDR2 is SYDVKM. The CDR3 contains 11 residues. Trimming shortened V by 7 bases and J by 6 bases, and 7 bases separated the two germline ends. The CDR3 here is CASTEGQPQHF. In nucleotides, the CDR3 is TGTGCCAGCACTGAGGGTCAGCCCCAGCATTTT.

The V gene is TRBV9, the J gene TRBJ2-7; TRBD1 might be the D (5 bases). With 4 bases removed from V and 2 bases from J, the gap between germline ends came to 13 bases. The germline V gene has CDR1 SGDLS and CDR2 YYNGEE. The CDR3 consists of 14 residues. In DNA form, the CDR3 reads TGTGCCAGCAGCACCCAGGTGGGGCCCTACGAGCAGTACTTC. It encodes CASSTQVGPYEQYF.

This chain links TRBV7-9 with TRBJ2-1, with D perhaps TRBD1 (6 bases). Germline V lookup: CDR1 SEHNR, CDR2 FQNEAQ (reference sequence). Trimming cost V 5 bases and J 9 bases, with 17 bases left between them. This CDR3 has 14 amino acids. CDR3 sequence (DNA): TGTGCCAGCAGCCCTATTTGGGGGCATCCTGAGCAGTTCTTC. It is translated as CASSPIWGHPEQFF. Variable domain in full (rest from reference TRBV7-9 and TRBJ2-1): DTGVSQNPRHKITKRGQNVTFRCDPISEHNRLYWYRQTLGQGPEFLTYFQNEAQLEKSRLLSDRFSAERPKGSFSTLEIQRTEQGDSAMYLCASSPIWGHPEQFFGPGTRLTVL.

The CDR3 bases are TGTGCCAGCAGCTACTCCCTGGCCGGGGAGCTGTTTTTT. Protein product: CASSYSLAGELFF. The chain has TRBV11-2 and TRBJ2-2; D uncertain. The CDR3 covers 13 residues. Germline V gene sequence: CDR1 SGHAT, CDR2 FQNNGV. V was trimmed by 4 bases and J by 6 bases, leaving 9 bases between them.

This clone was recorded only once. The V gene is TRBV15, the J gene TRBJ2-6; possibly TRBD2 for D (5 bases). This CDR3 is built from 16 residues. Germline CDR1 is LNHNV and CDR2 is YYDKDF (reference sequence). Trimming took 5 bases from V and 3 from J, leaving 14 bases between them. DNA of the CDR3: TGTGCCACCAGCGGACTTCCAAGGAGTGGGGCCAACGTCCTGACTTTC. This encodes CATSGLPRSGANVLTF.

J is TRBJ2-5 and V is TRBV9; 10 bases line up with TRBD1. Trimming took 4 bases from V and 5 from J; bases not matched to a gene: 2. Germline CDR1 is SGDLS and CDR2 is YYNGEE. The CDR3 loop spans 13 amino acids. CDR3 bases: TGTGCCAGCAGCCAGGGACAGGGGGAGACCCAGTACTTC. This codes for CASSQGQGETQYF. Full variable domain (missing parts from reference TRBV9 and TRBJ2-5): DSGVTQTPKHLITATGQRVTLRCSPRSGDLSVYWYQQSLDQGLQFLIQYYNGEERAKGNILERFSAQQFPDLHSELNLSSLELGDSALYFCASSQGQGETQYFGPGTRLLVL.

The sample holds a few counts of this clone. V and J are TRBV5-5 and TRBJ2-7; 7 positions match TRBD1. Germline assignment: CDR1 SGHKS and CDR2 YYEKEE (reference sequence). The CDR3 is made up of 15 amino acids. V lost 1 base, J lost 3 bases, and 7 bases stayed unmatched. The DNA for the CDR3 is TGTGCCAGCAGCTTGTTTGGACAGGCAAACTACGAGCAGTACTTC. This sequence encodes CASSLFGQANYEQYF.

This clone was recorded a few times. As DNA, the CDR3 is TGTGCCGGTACGACGGGACAGGCTAACTATGGCTACACCTTC. Its protein product is CAGTTGQANYGYTF. This rearrangement joins TRBV6-1 to TRBJ1-2; 8 bases match TRBD1. Germline trimming cut 11 bases from V and 0 bases from J; bases unmatched to any gene: 8. CDR3 size: 14 residues. Germline assignment: CDR1 MNHNS and CDR2 SASEGT.

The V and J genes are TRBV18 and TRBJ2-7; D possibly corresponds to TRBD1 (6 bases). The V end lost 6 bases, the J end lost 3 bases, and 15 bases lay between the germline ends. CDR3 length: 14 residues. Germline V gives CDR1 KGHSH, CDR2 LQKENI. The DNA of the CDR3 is TGTGCCAGCTCTGCCAGACAGGCCGACTACGAGCAGTACTTC. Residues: CASSARQADYEQYF.

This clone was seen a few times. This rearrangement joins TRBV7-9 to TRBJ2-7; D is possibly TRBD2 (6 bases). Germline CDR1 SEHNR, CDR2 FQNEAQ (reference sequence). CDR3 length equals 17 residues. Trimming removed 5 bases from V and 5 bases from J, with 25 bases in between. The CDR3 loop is CASSANRDFPFPHEQYF. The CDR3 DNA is TGTGCCAGCAGCGCTAACCGGGACTTTCCTTTTCCCCACGAGCAGTACTTC. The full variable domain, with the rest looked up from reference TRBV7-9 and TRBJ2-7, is DTGVSQNPRHKITKRGQNVTFRCDPISEHNRLYWYRQTLGQGPEFLTYFQNEAQLEKSRLLSDRFSAERPKGSFSTLEIQRTEQGDSAMYLCASSANRDFPFPHEQYFGPGTRLTVT.

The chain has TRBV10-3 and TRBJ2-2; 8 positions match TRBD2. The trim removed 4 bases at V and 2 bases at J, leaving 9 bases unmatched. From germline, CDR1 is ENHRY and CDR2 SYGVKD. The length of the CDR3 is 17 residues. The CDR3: CAISGSYSGTNTGELFF. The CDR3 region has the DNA TGTGCCATCAGTGGGTCCTATAGCGGGACTAACACCGGGGAGCTGTTTTTT.

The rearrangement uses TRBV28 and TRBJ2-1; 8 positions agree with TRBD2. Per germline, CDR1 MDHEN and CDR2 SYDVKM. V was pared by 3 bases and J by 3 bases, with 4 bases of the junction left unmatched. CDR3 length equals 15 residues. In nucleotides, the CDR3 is TGTGCCAGCAGTTTCGGGGGGGTGATCTACAATGAGCAGTTCTTC. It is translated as CASSFGGVIYNEQFF. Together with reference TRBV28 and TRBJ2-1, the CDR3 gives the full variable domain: DVKVTQSSRYLVKRTGEKVFLECVQDMDHENMFWYRQDPGLGLRLIYFSYDVKMKEKGDIPEGYSVSREKKERFSLILESASTNQTSMYLCASSFGGVIYNEQFFGPGTRLTVL.

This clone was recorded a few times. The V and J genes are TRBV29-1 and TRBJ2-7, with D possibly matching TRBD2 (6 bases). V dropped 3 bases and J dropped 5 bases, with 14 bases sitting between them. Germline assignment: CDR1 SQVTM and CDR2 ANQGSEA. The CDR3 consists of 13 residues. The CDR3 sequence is CSVDSEGFNEQYF. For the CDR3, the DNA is TGCAGCGTTGACTCGGAGGGATTCAACGAGCAGTACTTC.